The 20 T cell receptor beta chains reported below all come from one sample, sequenced in a study of Graves' ophthalmopathy and Graves' hyperthyroidism. RNA transcripts provided the template for amplifying TCR beta CDR3 regions. The library came from an HTBI-primed first-round RT-PCR and a second-round multiplex PCR. Each CDR3 protein gets one entry after TCRdb re-called the multiplex PCR reads with MiXCR. The sample includes 600,000 to 700,000 distinct CDR3 sequences, 35% to 45% seen only once; the top ten take roughly 3%. Sequenced input: peripheral blood. The receptors were gathered from an adult man with Graves' ophthalmopathy.

This clonotype was counted at least ten times. V and J are TRBV6-5 and TRBJ1-1; a weak D match, TRBD1 (6 bases). The CDR3 covers 13 residues. Germline V gene lookup returns CDR1 MNHEY and CDR2 SVGAGI. The ends were cut back, 5 bases at V and 4 bases at J, with 11 bases in the middle. The CDR3 here is CASSAGTLTEAFF. CDR3 DNA sequence: TGTGCCAGCAGTGCCGGGACACTCACTGAAGCTTTCTTT.

The rearrangement uses TRBV5-1 and TRBJ2-2, with D perhaps matching TRBD2 (6 bases). Germline V gene data show CDR1 as SGHRS and CDR2 as YFSETQ. The length of the CDR3 is 17 residues. V was trimmed by 3 bases and J by 6 bases, leaving 21 bases between them. The CDR3 DNA follows: TGCGCCAGCAGCTCACTAAAGGGACGGGGGTCCGCCGGGGAGCTGTTTTTT. It specifies CASSSLKGRGSAGELFF.

This clonotype was seen repeatedly, ten times or more. The genes are TRBV7-2 and TRBJ1-1; D may be TRBD1 (5 bases). Between the trimmed V and J ends, which lost 5 bases and 7 bases, there was a span of 20 bases. The CDR3 has 15 amino acids. CDR1 is SGHTA, CDR2 FQGNSA, per germline. The DNA for the CDR3 is TGTGCCAGCAGCCCGGGGGACGTAAAGCGAGGTGAAGCTTTCTTT. Its protein is CASSPGDVKRGEAFF.

This clonotype was counted once. This chain joins TRBV2 and TRBJ2-3; D call uncertain. V lost 4 bases to trimming and J lost 1 base, with 9 bases between them. From germline, CDR1 is SNHLY and CDR2 FYNNEI. This CDR3 contains 14 residues. CDR3 sequence: CASSGSVGTDTQYF. The CDR3 nucleotides are TGTGCCAGCAGTGGGAGTGTGGGCACAGATACGCAGTATTTT.

This clonotype was counted between two and nine times. V and J are TRBV19 and TRBJ2-2; 7 nucleotides line up with TRBD2. Germline trimming cut 5 bases from V and 8 bases from J; bases unmatched to any gene: 8. CDR1 LNHDA and CDR2 SQIVND come from the germline V gene (reference sequence). The CDR3 runs to 14 residues. CDR3: CASSQTSYIGELFF. The CDR3 DNA reads TGTGCCAGTAGTCAGACTAGCTATATTGGGGAGCTGTTTTTT.

This clonotype was observed a handful of times. The CDR3 sequence is CASSGETGYGYTF. The CDR3 region has the DNA TGTGCCAGCAGTGGAGAAACAGGCTATGGCTACACCTTC. This chain joins TRBV7-9 and TRBJ1-2; D possibly corresponds to TRBD1 (5 bases). Trimming took off 6 bases at V and 4 bases at J, with 12 bases between the two ends. Germline loops: CDR1 SEHNR, CDR2 FQNEAQ (reference sequence). The length of the CDR3 is 13 residues.

This clonotype came up a few times. This rearrangement joins TRBV2 to TRBJ2-5; perhaps TRBD2 as D (6 bases). Germline CDR1 is SNHLY and CDR2 is FYNNEI. CDR3 length equals 16 residues. Trimming took off 6 bases at V and 5 bases at J, with 22 bases between the two ends. The CDR3 loop is CASSPGRLPQSETQYF. CDR3 bases: TGTGCCAGCAGCCCCGGGAGACTACCCCAATCGGAGACCCAGTACTTC.

The rearrangement uses TRBV4-3 and TRBJ1-2; TRBD1 aligns across 8 bases. The trim removed 1 base at V and 7 bases at J, leaving 8 bases unmatched. Germline-derived CDR1 and CDR2 are LGHNA and YSLEER. The CDR3 consists of 15 residues. CDR3 in amino acids: CASSQAGGGRGGYTF. DNA for the CDR3: TGCGCCAGCAGCCAAGCAGGGGGCGGGAGGGGTGGCTACACCTTC.

V is TRBV25-1 and J is TRBJ1-1; D call uncertain. CDR1 and CDR2 from the germline V gene are MGHDK and SYGVNS. This CDR3 comprises 15 residues. V was trimmed by 7 bases and J by 5 bases, leaving 20 bases between them. The CDR3 nucleotides are TGTGCCAGCACCCTGGAGGCGGGGAGTAAGACTGAAGCTTTCTTT. It translates to CASTLEAGSKTEAFF.

The chain is built from TRBV25-1 and TRBJ1-2; D unclear. Germline CDR1 reads MGHDK; CDR2 reads SYGVNS. The CDR3 contains 12 residues. CDR3 in amino acids: CARAGEAYGYTF. CDR3 DNA sequence: TGTGCTAGGGCCGGGGAGGCTTACGGCTACACCTTC.

The V gene is TRBV2, the J gene TRBJ2-1; 11 positions agree with TRBD2. The J segment lost 7 bases and the V segment lost 3 bases, leaving 8 bases of the junction unmatched. This CDR3 has 16 amino acids. The germline V gene encodes CDR1 SNHLY and CDR2 FYNNEI. The CDR3 DNA reads as TGTGCCAGCAGTGATGGTTTACTAGCGGGGGTGAATGAGCAGTTCTTC. It is translated as CASSDGLLAGVNEQFF.

This clonotype has ten or more counts. J is TRBJ1-5 and V is TRBV10-3, with D possibly being TRBD1 (5 bases). Germline V gene lookup returns CDR1 ENHRY and CDR2 SYGVKD. The length of the CDR3 is 13 residues. V was shortened by 8 bases and J by 1 base, with 9 bases between the two germline ends. The CDR3 sequence: CAIGKGSNQPQHF. In DNA form, the CDR3 reads TGTGCCATCGGAAAGGGGAGCAATCAGCCCCAGCATTTT.

This clonotype was seen ten or more times. The chain couples TRBV7-9 to TRBJ2-5; perhaps TRBD2 as D (5 bases). The V gene lost 5 bases and the J gene lost 3 bases, with 16 bases spanning the gap. Per germline, CDR1 SEHNR and CDR2 FQNEAQ (reference sequence). This CDR3 has 15 residues. The chain's CDR3 is CASSLLEFGKETQYF. In DNA, the CDR3 is TGTGCCAGCAGCCTCCTAGAGTTCGGGAAAGAGACCCAGTACTTC.

The gene calls are TRBV7-9 and TRBJ2-2; 9 bases are shared with TRBD1. With V trimmed by 2 bases and J by 4 bases, 2 bases remained unmatched. The CDR3 extends over 15 amino acids. Germline-derived CDR1 and CDR2 are SEHNR and FQNEAQ (reference sequence). This CDR3 is CASSLRTGATGELFF. The CDR3 DNA reads as TGTGCCAGCAGCTTAAGGACAGGGGCCACCGGGGAGCTGTTTTTT. The full variable domain, rest sourced from reference TRBV7-9 and TRBJ2-2, is DTGVSQNPRHKITKRGQNVTFRCDPISEHNRLYWYRQTLGQGPEFLTYFQNEAQLEKSRLLSDRFSAERPKGSFSTLEIQRTEQGDSAMYLCASSLRTGATGELFFGEGSRLTVL.

The table lists this clonotype with many counts. This chain joins TRBV9 and TRBJ2-5; D gene unclear. This CDR3 has 13 residues. With 0 bases removed from V and 5 bases from J, the gap between germline ends came to 8 bases. The germline V gene encodes CDR1 SGDLS and CDR2 YYNGEE. In DNA, the CDR3 is TGTGCCAGCAGCGTAGGGGTGGAGGAGACCCAGTACTTC. This translates into CASSVGVEETQYF.

This clonotype has a count of ten or more. V usage is TRBV7-2 and J usage is TRBJ1-6; 9 bases are shared with TRBD1. The CDR3 runs to 16 residues. Trimming at V came to 1 base and at J to 10 bases, leaving 8 bases not matched to a gene. Germline V gene sequence: CDR1 SGHTA, CDR2 FQGNSA. CDR3 sequence: CASSLDGTGSWSPLHF. As DNA, the CDR3 is TGTGCCAGCAGCTTAGACGGGACAGGGAGTTGGTCACCCCTCCACTTT.

This clonotype has ten or more counts. V is TRBV7-3 and J is TRBJ1-1; D not resolved. In germline, CDR1 is SGHTA, CDR2 FQGTGA. The V end was cut by 4 bases, the J end by 3 bases, with 12 bases between. This CDR3 is built from 14 residues. The CDR3, as DNA: TGTGCCAGCAGCTCGAGCGATGGAGACACTGAAGCTTTCTTT. Its protein product is CASSSSDGDTEAFF.

This clonotype was seen repeatedly, ten times or more. J is TRBJ1-5 and V is TRBV19, with D hard to call. The CDR3 is 15 amino acids. Germline CDR1 and CDR2: LNHDA and SQIVND (reference sequence). The V gene lost 3 bases and the J gene lost 7 bases, with 16 bases spanning the gap. The CDR3 sequence is CASSMVATEMQPQHF. CDR3 in DNA: TGTGCCAGTAGTATGGTGGCGACGGAGATGCAGCCCCAGCATTTT.

This rearrangement joins TRBV12-3 or TRBV12-4 to TRBJ1-1; 7 bases are a match to TRBD1. Trimming took 1 base from V and 2 from J; bases not matched to a gene: 7. This CDR3 has 16 amino acids. As DNA, the CDR3 is TGTGCCAGCAGTTTAGAAGCGGCAGGGGGAAACACTGAAGCTTTCTTT. It yields the protein CASSLEAAGGNTEAFF.

At least ten counts were recorded for this clonotype. The rearrangement joins TRBV7-6 to TRBJ2-2; D unclear. The CDR3 is 14 residues long. The germline V gene encodes CDR1 SGHVS and CDR2 FNYEAQ. V lost 0 bases and J 6 bases, leaving 8 bases between the germline ends. In DNA, the CDR3 is TGTGCCAGCAGCTTAGCCCCTATGGCCGGGGAGCTGTTTTTT. Translated: CASSLAPMAGELFF.